A selection of T cell receptor beta chains follows, all from one sample in a study of cytomegalovirus exposure and HLA in healthy donors. Generated by immunoSEQ multiplex PCR, the TCRdb table keeps only in-frame clones and is missing some. Here the sample spans 100,000 or so clones, approximately 80% being singletons. The specimen sequenced was PBMCs. The receptors derive from a male donor in good health and CMV-seronegative. The CDR3 runs from the conserved cysteine through the conserved F or W. D genes are given only for firm matches. The size of a clone is reported for some rows only, either as once, few or many, or as a class for expanded clones.

clone_size d_call j_call v_call cdr3_aa cdr3_nt
- - TRBJ2-7 TRBV13 CASSLLGSGEQYF TGTGCCAGCAGCTTACTGGGGAGTGGCGAGCAGTACTTC
once TRBD1 TRBJ2-7 TRBV7-9 CASSFTRDRGLEQYF TGTGCCAGCAGCTTCACCCGGGACAGGGGGCTCGAGCAGTACTTC
few - TRBJ1-4 TRBV2 CASSDAAALNEKLFF TGTGCCAGCAGTGACGCGGCAGCTCTTAATGAAAAACTGTTTTTT
- TRBD1 TRBJ1-2 TRBV7-6 CASSLGTDNYGYTF TGTGCCAGCAGCTTGGGGACAGACAACTATGGCTACACCTTC
- - TRBJ1-5 TRBV30 CAWSKGGNQPQHF TGTGCCTGGAGTAAAGGGGGCAATCAGCCCCAGCATTTT
- TRBD1 TRBJ1-1 TRBV10-3 CAISEGRQGAAEAFF TGTGCCATCAGTGAGGGGAGACAGGGGGCAGCTGAAGCTTTCTTT
few TRBD2 TRBJ2-7 TRBV9 CASSVGVTSESEQYF TGTGCCAGCAGCGTAGGTGTGACTAGCGAATCCGAGCAGTACTTC
- TRBD1 TRBJ2-3 TRBV7-2 CASSPRGQGDDTDTQYF TGTGCCAGCAGCCCGCGCGGACAGGGGGACGACACAGATACGCAGTATTTT
- - TRBJ2-7 TRBV2 CASSRDIFSYEQYF TGTGCCAGCAGCCGGGACATCTTCTCCTACGAGCAGTACTTC
- - TRBJ1-2 TRBV2 CASSNSPPRPQCNYGYTF TGTGCCAGCAGTAATTCCCCCCCCCGGCCACAGTGTAACTATGGCTACACCTTC
many - TRBJ1-1 TRBV7-6 CASSPRPGTEAFF TGTGCCAGCAGCCCCCGCCCGGGGACTGAAGCTTTCTTT
- - TRBJ1-1 TRBV7-9 CASSEKYRESGTEAFF TGTGCCAGCAGCGAAAAATACAGGGAGTCGGGCACTGAAGCTTTCTTT
- - TRBJ1-2 TRBV27 CASSPGSRAGYTF TGTGCCAGCAGTCCGGGGTCCCGGGCCGGCTACACCTTC
- TRBD1 TRBJ2-3 TRBV14 CASSKDRGLGTDTQYF TGTGCCAGCAGTAAAGACAGGGGTCTAGGCACAGATACGCAGTATTTT
- - TRBJ2-5 TRBV12-5 CASGLGTGSGETQYF TGTGCTAGTGGTTTGGGAACAGGGTCCGGGGAGACCCAGTACTTC
- TRBD1 TRBJ1-3 TRBV28 CASSSIGTGAGNTIYF TGTGCCAGCAGTTCCATTGGGACAGGGGCTGGAAACACCATATATTTT
- - TRBJ2-1 TRBV2 CASREILQWNEQFF TGTGCCAGCAGAGAGATTTTACAGTGGAATGAGCAGTTCTTC
once - TRBJ2-7 TRBV7-2 CASSLTVKNEQYF TGTGCCAGCAGCTTAACTGTAAAGAACGAGCAGTACTTC
- - TRBJ2-3 TRBV7-6 CASSRRRASSIDTQYF TGTGCCAGCAGCCGGCGGCGGGCCAGTTCGATAGATACGCAGTATTTT
- TRBD1 TRBJ1-1 TRBV2 CASGGQINTEAFF TGTGCCAGCGGGGGACAGATCAACACTGAAGCTTTCTTT
- - TRBJ1-2 TRBV28 CASSFGNYGYTF TGTGCCAGCAGTTTCGGGAACTATGGCTACACCTTC
- - TRBJ2-1 TRBV27 CASRGINNEQFF TGTGCCAGCCGGGGGATTAACAATGAGCAGTTCTTC
- - TRBJ1-6 TRBV11-2 CASTTRKGGPSSYNSPLHF TGTGCCAGCACAACCAGAAAGGGAGGACCGAGCTCCTATAATTCACCCCTCCACTTT
once TRBD2 TRBJ2-2 TRBV2 CASGEGLAGSGELFF TGTGCCAGCGGGGAGGGACTAGCGGGCTCCGGGGAGCTGTTTTTT
once - TRBJ2-5 TRBV5-4 CASSFKGGGQETQYF TGTGCCAGCAGCTTTAAGGGGGGGGGCCAAGAGACCCAGTACTTC
once TRBD2 TRBJ2-2 TRBV7-6 CASSLGLGSGSFTGELFF TGTGCCAGCAGCTTAGGCTTGGGTAGCGGGAGTTTCACCGGGGAGCTGTTTTTT
- - TRBJ2-3 TRBV27 CASRHSTDTQYF TGTGCCAGCAGACATAGCACAGATACGCAGTATTTT
- - TRBJ2-1 TRBV7-3 CASSLDRDNSNEQFF TGTGCCAGCAGCTTAGACCGGGACAACTCGAATGAGCAGTTCTTC
- - TRBJ2-7 TRBV7-9 CSSSLEQAYEQYF TGTTCCAGCAGCTTAGAACAGGCCTACGAGCAGTACTTC
once TRBD1 TRBJ1-5 TRBV5-5 CASNSLRDRSEYSNQPQHF TGTGCCAGCAACTCCCTCCGGGACAGGAGTGAATATAGCAATCAGCCCCAGCATTTT
- - TRBJ1-2 TRBV5-1 CASSSLRGRTNYGYTF TGCGCCAGCAGCTCGCTTAGGGGCAGAACTAACTATGGCTACACCTTC
- TRBD2 TRBJ2-2 TRBV2 CASSSGTSGLLLRGGELFF TGTGCCAGCAGTTCCGGGACTAGCGGACTATTATTACGGGGCGGGGAGCTGTTTTTT
- - TRBJ2-7 TRBV7-9 CASSGPDGRGISYEQYF TGTGCCAGCAGCGGCCCCGACGGACGGGGAATCTCCTACGAGCAGTACTTC
- - TRBJ2-7 TRBV15 CATSRDPNYEQYF TGTGCCACCAGCAGAGATCCTAACTACGAGCAGTACTTC
- TRBD1 TRBJ2-1 TRBV5-1 CASSPGQGYYNEQFF TGCGCCAGCAGTCCCGGACAGGGATACTACAATGAGCAGTTCTTC
- - TRBJ2-7 TRBV10-3 CAISEIWDTSYEQYF TGTGCCATCAGTGAGATATGGGACACTTCCTACGAGCAGTACTTC
- - TRBJ2-7 TRBV28 CASSLTGQGILREYF TGTGCCAGCAGTTTAACGGGGCAGGGGATTTTACGAGAGTACTTC
- TRBD2 TRBJ2-3 TRBV7-9 CASSLAGADTQYF TGTGCCAGCAGCCTAGCGGGAGCAGATACGCAGTATTTT
- - TRBJ2-1 TRBV11-3 CASSPKGLYNEQFF TGTGCCAGCAGCCCCAAGGGACTGTACAATGAGCAGTTCTTC
- - TRBJ2-3 TRBV14 CASSQGSSDTQYF TGTGCCAGCAGCCAAGGTTCTTCAGATACGCAGTATTTT
- - TRBJ1-5 TRBV19 CASSMGGRNQPQHF TGTGCCAGTAGTATGGGGGGACGCAATCAGCCCCAGCATTTT
once - TRBJ2-7 TRBV5-1 CASSLGDGAAGLYEQYF TGCGCCAGCAGCTTGGGTGATGGGGCTGCGGGGCTCTACGAGCAGTACTTC
- - TRBJ2-5 TRBV7-2 CASRQAEETQYF TGTGCCAGCAGACAGGCCGAAGAGACCCAGTACTTC
few TRBD1 TRBJ2-7 TRBV7-8 CASSDRDRVYEQYF TGTGCCAGCAGCGACCGGGACAGGGTCTACGAGCAGTACTTC
- TRBD1 TRBJ2-7 TRBV29-1 CSVTSTGGVDEQYF TGCAGCGTCACTTCCACAGGGGGCGTCGACGAGCAGTACTTC